One and the same sample provided the 24 T cell receptor beta chains below, sequenced in a study of T cell responses to AZD1222 COVID-19 vaccine. Here immunoSEQ multiplex PCR was the method, and the copy in TCRdb shows in-frame clones only, minus some. The data hold about 110,000 clones, with around 90% observed a single time. The sequencing here drew on peripheral blood, taken on day 0 of MenACWY control vaccination. The receptor source for this set is an adult in good health.

The chain couples TRBV30 to TRBJ2-6; D might be TRBD1 (5 bases). Germline loops: CDR1 GTSNPN, CDR2 SVGIG (reference sequence). V lost 7 bases and J lost 0, with 10 bases in between. The CDR3 loop spans 14 amino acids. The CDR3 loop is CASTGISGANVLTF. CDR3 sequence (DNA): TGTGCCTCAACAGGTATCTCTGGGGCCAACGTCCTGACTTTC.

V gene TRBV6-5 combines with J gene TRBJ1-5; weak D call: TRBD1 (5 bases). The CDR3 covers 14 residues. Per the germline V gene, CDR1 is MNHEY and CDR2 is SVGAGI. Trimming stripped 5 bases from V and 3 bases from J, with 11 bases between. The CDR3 region has the DNA TGTGCCAGCAGTCAACAGGTTTTCAATCAGCCCCAGCATTTT. Protein: CASSQQVFNQPQHF.

The CDR3 coding sequence is TGTGCCAGCAGTTACACCAGGGGAGGGGTAAATTCACCCCTCCACTTT. As protein: CASSYTRGGVNSPLHF. J is TRBJ1-6 and V is TRBV6-5, with D tentatively TRBD1 (6 bases). This CDR3 has 16 residues. The germline CDR1 and CDR2 sequences are MNHEY and SVGAGI. Trimming removed 2 bases from V and 7 bases from J, with 15 bases in between.

The chain employs TRBV5-1 and TRBJ2-1; 9 bases are a match to TRBD2. Losses at the gene ends were 5 bases for V and 8 bases for J; bases not matched to a gene: 17. CDR1 is SGHRS, CDR2 YFSETQ, per germline. CDR3 length: 17 amino acids. The CDR3 DNA reads TGCGCCAGCAGTGGCGGGGGGGGCGACCCCAGGATTGATGAGCAGTTCTTC. Amino acid sequence: CASSGGGGDPRIDEQFF. The variable domain in full, completed from reference TRBV5-1 and TRBJ2-1, reads KAGVTQTPRYLIKTRGQQVTLSCSPISGHRSVSWYQQTPGQGLQFLFEYFSETQRNKGNFPGRFSGRQFSNSRSEMNVSTLELGDSALYLCASSGGGGDPRIDEQFFGPGTRLTVL.

The chain uses TRBV5-1 and TRBJ1-1; 11 bases agree with TRBD1. The trim removed 5 bases at V and 4 bases at J, leaving 4 bases unmatched. CDR1 is SGHRS, CDR2 YFSETQ, per germline. This CDR3 has 14 amino acids. CDR3 nucleotides: TGCGCCAGCAGACAGGGACAGGGGGTCACTGAAGCTTTCTTT. It specifies CASRQGQGVTEAFF. The complete variable domain, with remaining parts taken from reference TRBV5-1 and TRBJ1-1, reads KAGVTQTPRYLIKTRGQQVTLSCSPISGHRSVSWYQQTPGQGLQFLFEYFSETQRNKGNFPGRFSGRQFSNSRSEMNVSTLELGDSALYLCASRQGQGVTEAFFGQGTRLTVV.

V gene TRBV19 combines with J gene TRBJ2-5; 8 nucleotides align to TRBD2. Looked up from germline, CDR1 is LNHDA and CDR2 is SQIVND (reference sequence). This CDR3 spans 14 amino acids. J lost 2 bases, V lost 6 bases, and 5 bases had no gene match. DNA for the CDR3: TGTGCCAGTAGAGCTGGCGGGGGGCAAGAGACCCAGTACTTC. Translating it yields CASRAGGGQETQYF.

This chain connects TRBV4-3 to TRBJ2-7; either TRBD1 or TRBD2 may fit D (5 bases each). With 0 bases removed from V and 7 bases from J, the gap between germline ends came to 13 bases. Germline V CDR1 and CDR2: LGHNA, YSLEER. The CDR3 is made up of 14 amino acids. CDR3: CASSQDRDPQEQYF. The CDR3 DNA is TGCGCCAGCAGCCAAGATAGGGACCCCCAGGAGCAGTACTTC.

The CDR3 sequence is CASSIQGTDTQYF. For the CDR3, the DNA is TGTGCCAGTAGTATACAGGGCACAGATACGCAGTATTTT. The rearrangement joins TRBV19 to TRBJ2-3; D is undetermined. V lost 2 bases to trimming and J lost 1 base, with 4 bases between them. The germline gives CDR1 LNHDA, CDR2 SQIVND (reference sequence). This CDR3 has 13 amino acids.

This clone occurred a few times. The chain links TRBV19 to TRBJ2-7, with D possibly matching TRBD2 (6 bases). In germline, CDR1 is LNHDA, CDR2 SQIVND (reference sequence). This CDR3 is 13 amino acids long. Trimming removed 0 bases from V and 6 bases from J, with 9 bases in between. As DNA, the CDR3 is TGTGCCAGTAGTATAGATCTGGGAGGCGAGCAGTACTTC. This translates into CASSIDLGGEQYF.

A single count supports this clone. V usage is TRBV29-1 and J usage is TRBJ2-4; the match to TRBD2 covers 14 bases. Trimming took 7 bases from V and 9 from J; bases not matched to a gene: 8. In germline, CDR1 is SQVTM, CDR2 ANQGSEA. The length of the CDR3 is 14 residues. The CDR3 is CSAGTSGGPAIQYF. The CDR3 bases are TGCAGCGCCGGGACTAGCGGGGGCCCCGCCATTCAGTACTTC.

In its sample, this clone was seen a few times. This rearrangement joins TRBV7-3 to TRBJ2-7, with D possibly TRBD1 on 6 matching bases. The germline gives CDR1 SGHTA, CDR2 FQGTGA. The CDR3 spans 16 residues. V lost 3 bases, J lost 3 bases, and 18 bases lay in between. CDR3 DNA sequence: TGTGCCAGCAGCTTGGAAGGACAGACGAACTACTACGAGCAGTACTTC. Residues: CASSLEGQTNYYEQYF.

The V and J genes are TRBV2 and TRBJ1-1, with D possibly matching TRBD1 (5 bases). CDR3 size: 14 residues. The V end lost 6 bases, the J end lost 1 base, and 12 bases lay between the germline ends. The germline gives CDR1 SNHLY, CDR2 FYNNEI. In DNA, the CDR3 is TGTGCCAGCAGACCGGGACTTTCGAACACTGAAGCTTTCTTT. The encoded protein is CASRPGLSNTEAFF.

J is TRBJ1-1 and V is TRBV18; D is unclear. Trimming shortened V by 5 bases and J by 3 bases, and 16 bases separated the two germline ends. The CDR3 is 15 amino acids. Germline-derived CDR1 and CDR2 are KGHSH and LQKENI. This CDR3 reads CASSNAQGGYTEAFF. The CDR3, as DNA: TGTGCCAGCTCAAACGCACAAGGAGGGTACACTGAAGCTTTCTTT. Full variable domain (rest looked up from reference TRBV18 and TRBJ1-1): NAGVMQNPRHLVRRRGQEARLRCSPMKGHSHVYWYRQLPEEGLKFMVYLQKENIIDESGMPKERFSAEFPKEGPSILRIQQVVRGDSAAYFCASSNAQGGYTEAFFGQGTRLTVV.

The chain has TRBV9 and TRBJ2-3; TRBD2 aligns across 8 bases. Germline CDR1 SGDLS, CDR2 YYNGEE. The CDR3 runs to 16 residues. After removal of 3 bases from V and 2 bases from J, the junction contained 8 bases not matched to a gene. Here the CDR3 reads CASSAALAVLTDTQYF. DNA of the CDR3: TGTGCCAGCAGCGCCGCACTAGCGGTCCTCACAGATACGCAGTATTTT.

The chain is built from TRBV5-1 and TRBJ2-2; 10 nucleotides line up with TRBD1. Trimming removed 5 bases from V and 4 bases from J; junction bases left unmatched: 8. This CDR3 has 16 amino acids. Looked up from germline, CDR1 is SGHRS and CDR2 is YFSETQ. The CDR3 DNA reads TGCGCCAGCAGAAACGGACAGGGGGACGGCACCGGGGAGCTGTTTTTT. It translates to CASRNGQGDGTGELFF. Using reference TRBV5-1 and TRBJ2-2 for the parts outside the CDR3, the full variable domain is KAGVTQTPRYLIKTRGQQVTLSCSPISGHRSVSWYQQTPGQGLQFLFEYFSETQRNKGNFPGRFSGRQFSNSRSEMNVSTLELGDSALYLCASRNGQGDGTGELFFGEGSRLTVL.

The rearrangement joins TRBV6-5 to TRBJ1-2; the D gene is possibly TRBD1 (5 bases). V was pared by 6 bases and J by 0 bases, with 8 bases between. This CDR3 is built from 13 residues. The V gene's germline CDR1 is MNHEY and CDR2 SVGAGI. The CDR3 DNA is TGTGCCAGCAGGACAGAATCTAACTATGGCTACACCTTC. Its translation is CASRTESNYGYTF.

V gene TRBV19 combines with J gene TRBJ2-7, with TRBD1 matching 10 bases. The V gene's germline CDR1 is LNHDA and CDR2 SQIVND (reference sequence). After removal of 3 bases from V and 1 base from J, the junction contained 3 bases not matched to a gene. The CDR3 totals 15 residues. CDR3 sequence (DNA): TGTGCCAGTAGTATCCTGGGACAGGGGTCCTACGAGCAGTACTTC. This encodes CASSILGQGSYEQYF.

This sequence joins TRBV5-4 and TRBJ1-2, with 8 bases lining up with TRBD1. The germline V gene has CDR1 SGHNT and CDR2 YYREEE (reference sequence). V lost 1 base and J lost 6; bases outside the gene matches: 5. This CDR3 has 14 amino acids. The CDR3 DNA is TGTGCCAGCAGCTTGCAGGGGGCGTATCATGGCTACACCTTC. Translated, it gives CASSLQGAYHGYTF.

This clone showed up just once. The rearrangement joins TRBV11-2 to TRBJ2-7; no clear D gene. CDR1 and CDR2 from the germline V gene are SGHAT and FQNNGV. Deletions cut 4 bases from V and 6 bases from J, with 7 bases between. The CDR3 is 11 amino acids. The CDR3, as DNA: TGTGCCAGCAGCTCGGGCCCCGAGCAGTACTTC. It yields the protein CASSSGPEQYF.

The gene calls are TRBV10-1 and TRBJ2-2; 7 bases agree with TRBD1. Germline V lookup: CDR1 WNHNN, CDR2 SYGVQD (reference sequence). Trimming at V came to 7 bases and at J to 1 base, leaving 3 bases not matched to a gene. The CDR3 contains 14 residues. In DNA form, the CDR3 reads TGCGCCAGCAACCGGGACAGGAACACCGGGGAGCTGTTTTTT. Translating it yields CASNRDRNTGELFF.

The chain couples TRBV5-1 to TRBJ2-2, with a weak D call TRBD2 (5 bases). V gave up 0 bases and J gave up 2 bases, with 11 bases separating them. The germline V gene has CDR1 SGHRS and CDR2 YFSETQ. This CDR3 has 16 residues. DNA for the CDR3: TGCGCCAGCAGCTTGGCGGGGAGAACCAACACCGGGGAGCTGTTTTTT. Protein product: CASSLAGRTNTGELFF.

The V and J genes are TRBV6-2 or TRBV6-3 and TRBJ2-7; D ambiguous. This CDR3 region has 13 residues. V dropped 2 bases and J dropped 3 bases, with 8 bases sitting between them. Germline V gene data show CDR1 as MNHEY and CDR2 as SVGEGT. CDR3 DNA: TGTGCCAGCAGTTACGCGGATAACTACGAGCAGTACTTC. Protein: CASSYADNYEQYF.

This clone was detected only a few times. The chain carries TRBV10-3 and TRBJ2-3; D is uncertain. The germline V gene has CDR1 ENHRY and CDR2 SYGVKD. The CDR3 contains 12 residues. Trimming pared 0 bases from V and 3 bases from J, leaving 1 base between. For the CDR3, the DNA is TGTGCCATCAGTGAGTCAACAGATACGCAGTATTTT. Encoded protein: CAISESTDTQYF.

The V and J genes are TRBV6-1 and TRBJ1-2, with a possible D match to TRBD1 (5 bases). CDR1 and CDR2 (germline): MNHNS, SASEGT. This CDR3 region has 13 residues. Trimming shortened V by 2 bases and J by 8 bases, and 12 bases separated the two germline ends. For the CDR3, the DNA is TGTGCCAGCAGTGAAACGTGGGGGAGGGGCTACACCTTC. Its protein product is CASSETWGRGYTF.